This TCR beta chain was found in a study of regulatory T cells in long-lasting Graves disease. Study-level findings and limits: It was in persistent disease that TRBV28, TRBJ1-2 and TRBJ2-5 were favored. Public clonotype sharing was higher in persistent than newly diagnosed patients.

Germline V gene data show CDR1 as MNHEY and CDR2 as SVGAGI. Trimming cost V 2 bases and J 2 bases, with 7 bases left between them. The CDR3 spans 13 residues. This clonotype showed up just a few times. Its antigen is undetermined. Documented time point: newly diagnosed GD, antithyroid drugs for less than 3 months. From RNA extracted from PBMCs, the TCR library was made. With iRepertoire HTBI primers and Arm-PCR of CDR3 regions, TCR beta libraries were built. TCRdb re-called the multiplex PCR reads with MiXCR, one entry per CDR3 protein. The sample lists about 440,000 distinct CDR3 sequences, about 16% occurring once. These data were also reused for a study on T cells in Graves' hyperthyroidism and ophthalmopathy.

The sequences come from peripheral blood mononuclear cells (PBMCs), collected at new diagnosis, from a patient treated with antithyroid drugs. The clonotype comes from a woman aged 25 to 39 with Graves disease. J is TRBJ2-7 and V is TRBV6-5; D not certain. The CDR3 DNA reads TGTGCCAGCAGTTACACAGCTACCTACGAGCAGTACTTC. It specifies CASSYTATYEQYF.